The 7 T cell receptor beta chains presented below share a single source sample, sequenced in a study of metastatic and nonmetastatic thyroid tumors. Among the patients, none had received any treatment before thyroid surgery. Using MiXCR, TCRdb reanalyzed the PCR reads. The data show approximately 35,000 clones, roughly 33% seen once. The specimen sequenced was tumor tissue. These receptors were collected from a female donor with papillary thyroid cancer or a benign thyroid nodule (not recorded which). Some clones in this sample may be carry-over from other donors' samples.

The genes are TRBV27 and TRBJ1-2, with D possibly TRBD1 on 6 matching bases. From germline, CDR1 is MNHEY and CDR2 SMNVEV (reference sequence). The CDR3 totals 16 residues. The germline V and J ends were trimmed by 5 bases and 6 bases, with 22 bases remaining between them. CDR3 region: CASSNRDKTALDGYTF. CDR3 nucleotide sequence: TGTGCCAGCAGTAACCGGGACAAGACTGCGTTGGATGGCTACACCTTC.

This clone turned up a few times. The V call is TRBV9, the J call TRBJ2-7; D is perhaps TRBD1 (6 bases). The CDR3 covers 14 residues. The ends were cut back, 0 bases at V and 6 bases at J, with 13 bases in the middle. CDR1 SGDLS and CDR2 YYNGEE come from the germline V gene. CDR3 sequence (DNA): TGTGCCAGCAGCGTAGGGACAGATTGGGGCGAGCAGTACTTC. Protein product: CASSVGTDWGEQYF.

V gene TRBV28 combines with J gene TRBJ1-1, with D hard to call. V was shortened by 5 bases and J by 4 bases, with 20 bases between the two germline ends. This CDR3 is built from 16 residues. Germline loops: CDR1 MDHEN, CDR2 SYDVKM. Here the CDR3 reads CASSPPPRAYGTEAFF. The CDR3 DNA sequence: TGTGCCAGCAGTCCACCCCCCCGAGCCTATGGCACTGAAGCTTTCTTT. Using reference TRBV28 and TRBJ1-1 for the parts outside the CDR3, the full variable domain is DVKVTQSSRYLVKRTGEKVFLECVQDMDHENMFWYRQDPGLGLRLIYFSYDVKMKEKGDIPEGYSVSREKKERFSLILESASTNQTSMYLCASSPPPRAYGTEAFFGQGTRLTVV.

This clone was counted many times. This chain joins TRBV19 and TRBJ1-3; 7 nucleotides match TRBD1. The CDR3 spans 14 residues. Germline assignment: CDR1 LNHDA and CDR2 SQIVND (reference sequence). Unmatched junction bases numbered 0, after V lost 4 bases and J lost 0 bases. The chain's CDR3 is CASSTGGSGNTIYF. As DNA, the CDR3 is TGTGCCAGTAGTACAGGGGGCTCTGGAAACACCATATATTTT.

The V gene is TRBV20-1, the J gene TRBJ2-1; D may be TRBD1 (6 bases). Germline CDR1 reads DFQATT; CDR2 reads SNEGSKA (reference sequence). Trimming cost V 5 bases and J 9 bases, with 23 bases left between them. The CDR3 is 15 amino acids. The CDR3 DNA sequence: TGCAGTGCTCACGAGCCGGGATCAGGGGTTGGTGAGCAGTTCTTC. It is translated as CSAHEPGSGVGEQFF.

This chain joins TRBV27 and TRBJ2-1; possible D gene TRBD2, 5 bases. CDR3 size: 15 residues. CDR1 MNHEY and CDR2 SMNVEV come from the germline V gene (reference sequence). V shed 7 bases and J shed 5 bases, with 18 bases lying between them. CDR3 residues: CASTQRGSLHNEQFF. The CDR3 DNA reads TGTGCCAGCACCCAGCGCGGGTCCCTACACAATGAGCAGTTCTTC.

This clone occurred a few times. The chain is built from TRBV19 and TRBJ1-5, with D possibly matching TRBD1 (5 bases). From germline, CDR1 is LNHDA and CDR2 SQIVND (reference sequence). There are 17 residues in the CDR3. Trimming pared 2 bases from V and 2 bases from J, leaving 16 bases between. The CDR3 spells CASSILTRVVGNQPQHF. The CDR3 DNA sequence: TGTGCCAGTAGTATACTAACCAGGGTTGTGGGCAATCAGCCCCAGCATTTT.